The rows below give T cell receptor beta chains drawn from one sample of a study of kidney transplant recipient with SARS-CoV-2 infection. TCRdb independently ran MiXCR on the reads; one entry per CDR3 protein. The sample lists 200,000 to 250,000 distinct CDR3 sequences, 25% to 35% seen once, with 6% to 8.5% in the top ten. This specimen was a blood sample, taken at baseline and around day 120 from a kidney transplant recipient. These receptor sequences come from a male patient between 25 and 40 years old who had COVID-19 and was a kidney transplant recipient. Some of these T cells may belong to the graft donor. CDR3s include the opening cysteine and the closing phenylalanine or tryptophan. Each record gives: clone size, J gene, D gene, V gene, CDR3 DNA, CDR3 protein. A D gene is named only where the DNA matches it firmly. The size of a clone is reported for some rows only, either as once, few or many, or as a class for expanded clones.

many,TRBJ1-2,.,TRBV28,TGTGCCAGCGGGGGTGAGGGTTATGGCTACACCTTC,CASGGEGYGYTF
many,TRBJ2-4,TRBD1,TRBV20-1,TGCAGTGTCCGAGGGGGACAGGGGAAAAACATTCAGTACTTC,CSVRGGQGKNIQYF
many,TRBJ1-2,.,TRBV12-3/TRBV12-4,TGTGCCAGCAGTGATCAATGCAGCTTCCGAAAGACCTATGGCTACACCTTC,CASSDQCSFRKTYGYTF
.,TRBJ2-4,.,TRBV19,TGTGCCAGTACCCCAGACCTCTGGGTGGGAGCCAAAAACATTCAGTACTTC,CASTPDLWVGAKNIQYF
many,TRBJ2-7,.,TRBV4-3,TGCGCCAGCAGCCACACCGACACCGACTACGAGCAGTACTTC,CASSHTDTDYEQYF
many,TRBJ2-2,.,TRBV27,TGTGCCAGCAGTTTATCAGGGACATTGAACACCGGGGAGCTGTTTTTT,CASSLSGTLNTGELFF
.,TRBJ1-2,.,TRBV4-3,TGCGCCAGCAGCGCATGGGCAGGACGTCGAAAGACCTATGGCTACACCTTC,CASSAWAGRRKTYGYTF
many,TRBJ1-1,.,TRBV29-1,TGCAGCGCCGGCGGGGAAAGAACAGACACTGAAGCTTTCTTT,CSAGGERTDTEAFF
.,TRBJ1-2,.,TRBV5-4,TGTGCCAACCTAAGGAGCGTACCAGGAAAGACCTATGGCTACACCTTC,CANLRSVPGKTYGYTF
.,TRBJ2-1,.,TRBV15,TGTGCCACCAGCAGAGAGTACGGGAGTTACAATGAGCAGTTCTTC,CATSREYGSYNEQFF
many,TRBJ2-5,TRBD2,TRBV19,TGTGCCAGTAGTATAGTTCCTAGCGGGATAGGGGAAGAGACCCAGTACTTC,CASSIVPSGIGEETQYF
.,TRBJ2-5,TRBD1,TRBV9,TGTGCCAGCAGCGGTACAGGGGACGAGACCCAGTACTTC,CASSGTGDETQYF
.,TRBJ2-4,TRBD2,TRBV2,TGTGCCAGCAGTGAGAGAGCGGGAGTGACCAAAAACATTCAGTACTTC,CASSERAGVTKNIQYF
many,TRBJ1-2,.,TRBV7-9,TGTGCCAGCAGCTCTCGACCATACCATGGAAAGACCTATGGCTACACCTTC,CASSSRPYHGKTYGYTF
many,TRBJ1-2,.,TRBV7-9,TGTGCCAGCAGCCAGAATAGATACCATGGAAAGACCTATGGCTACACCTTC,CASSQNRYHGKTYGYTF
.,TRBJ2-3,.,TRBV6-4,TGTGCCAGCAGTGACGCATCAGGGACAGATACGCAGTATTTT,CASSDASGTDTQYF
many,TRBJ2-7,.,TRBV7-9,TGTGCCAGCAGCCCCCAAGGAGGGAGTGGCGACGAGCAGTACTTC,CASSPQGGSGDEQYF
few,TRBJ2-3,TRBD1,TRBV5-1,TGCGCCAGCAGCCGTGCAGGGGGCGGGAAGGATACGCAGTATTTT,CASSRAGGGKDTQYF
many,TRBJ2-7,.,TRBV28,TGTGCCAGCAGCCTCCATCCAGTGCAGTACTTC,CASSLHPVQYF
many,TRBJ1-2,.,TRBV7-2,TGTGCCAGCAGCTCGCCCAATAAACGGGGCTACACCTTC,CASSSPNKRGYTF
few,TRBJ2-1,.,TRBV7-2,TGTGCCAGCAGCGGCCGGTTGGGGGGAAAGCAGCACAATGAGCAGTTCTTC,CASSGRLGGKQHNEQFF
once,TRBJ2-5,.,TRBV20-1,TGCAGTGCCACAGGGCCAGCCGCTACCCAAGGGACCCAGTACTTC,CSATGPAATQGTQYF
once,TRBJ1-2,.,TRBV6-4,TGTGCCAGCAGTGTTATTGACTCACACGGAAAGGCCTATGGCTACACCTTC,CASSVIDSHGKAYGYTF
many,TRBJ2-2,.,TRBV3-1,TGTGCCAGCAGCGCGGCACTTCCCATTTCAGGCTTGACCGGGGAGCTGTTTTTT,CASSAALPISGLTGELFF
.,TRBJ2-3,.,TRBV21-1,TGTGCCGGCAGGCCACTCATAGCTACAGTCATGCAAGATACGCAGTATTTT,CAGRPLIATVMQDTQYF
many,TRBJ1-2,.,TRBV30,TGTGCCTGGAGTGTACGAGGGGGCTATGGCTACACCTTC,CAWSVRGGYGYTF
.,TRBJ2-3,TRBD2,TRBV7-2,TGTGCCAGCAGCCCCGGACTAGCGGGGGGGCGATCAGATACGCAGTATTTT,CASSPGLAGGRSDTQYF
many,TRBJ2-7,.,TRBV10-1,TGCGCCAGCAGTCTTAATCCGGGACCGTCCTACGAGCAGTACTTC,CASSLNPGPSYEQYF
many,TRBJ1-2,.,TRBV10-2,TGCGCCAGCAGTAGTACCTTCACTTCTAGAAAGACCTATGGCTACACCTTC,CASSSTFTSRKTYGYTF
.,TRBJ2-1,TRBD2,TRBV5-1,TGCGCCAGCAGTAACCCGACTAGCGGGGATTCCTACAATGAGCAGTTCTTC,CASSNPTSGDSYNEQFF
.,TRBJ2-6,TRBD1,TRBV19,TGTGCCAGTAGTTTTCTGCCGGGACAGGGTTCTGGGGCCAACGTCCTGACTTTC,CASSFLPGQGSGANVLTF
many,TRBJ1-1,.,TRBV10-3,TGTGCCATCAGTGAGTCAATGCAGGGGAACACTGAAGCTTTCTTT,CAISESMQGNTEAFF
many,TRBJ2-2,TRBD2,TRBV19,TGTGCCAGTAGTCTCGGACTAGCTGGCGGGGAGCTGTTTTTT,CASSLGLAGGELFF
many,TRBJ2-6,.,TRBV6-4,TGTGCCAGCAGTGAGGGCATAAGCTCTGGGGCCAACGTCCTGACTTTC,CASSEGISSGANVLTF
many,TRBJ1-2,.,TRBV12-5,TGTGCTAGTGGTGTAGTAGTTTTGCAGGGAAAGACCTATGGCTACACCTTC,CASGVVVLQGKTYGYTF
many,TRBJ1-4,.,TRBV7-9,TGTGCCAGCAGTGAACAGCATCATGAAAAACTGTTTTTT,CASSEQHHEKLFF
.,TRBJ2-1,TRBD1,TRBV12-3/TRBV12-4,TGTGCCAGCAGCCCCCGGGACAGGGACAATGAGCAGTTCTTC,CASSPRDRDNEQFF
few,TRBJ2-5,.,TRBV5-8,TGTGCCAGCAGCTTGGCGATCACAGGGATCCAAGAGACCCAGTACTTC,CASSLAITGIQETQYF
.,TRBJ2-1,TRBD1,TRBV6-1,TGTGCCAGCAGACGAACGGTGAGGGACAGGGGGAGAATGAGCTCCTACAATGAGCAGTTCTTC,CASRRTVRDRGRMSSYNEQFF
.,TRBJ2-3,TRBD1,TRBV7-3,TGTGCCAGCAGTTTTACAGGGGGACCAGATACGCAGTATTTT,CASSFTGGPDTQYF
.,TRBJ1-2,.,TRBV12-3/TRBV12-4,TGTGCCAGCAATCACCATGACAGCTTCCGAAAGACCTATGGCTACACCTTC,CASNHHDSFRKTYGYTF
many,TRBJ1-3,.,TRBV5-4,TGTGCCAGCAGCCTTGGCCAGGGGCAGGCTATCCTTTCGGGATATTTT,CASSLGQGQAILSGYF
many,TRBJ2-7,.,TRBV27,TGTGCCAGCAGACGCCAAGATTACGAGCAGTACTTC,CASRRQDYEQYF
.,TRBJ2-1,TRBD2,TRBV6-5,TGTGCCAGCAGTGACCCTGGACTAGCGGGAGGGTACTACAATGAGCAGTTCTTC,CASSDPGLAGGYYNEQFF
many,TRBJ1-3,.,TRBV19,TGTGCCAGTAGTATTGGACCGCAAGGAGCGGAAGGTGGAAACACCATATATTTT,CASSIGPQGAEGGNTIYF
many,TRBJ1-4,.,TRBV10-3,TGTGCCACCTCCATCGGGACTAATGAAAAACTGTTTTTT,CATSIGTNEKLFF
many,TRBJ1-2,.,TRBV12-5,TGTGCTAGTGGTAAGAGTAATTTGCAGGGAAAGACCTATGGCTACACCTTC,CASGKSNLQGKTYGYTF
.,TRBJ1-2,.,TRBV6-9,TGTGCCAGCAGTATACCAAAGCCTTACGGAAAGACCTATGGCTACACCTTC,CASSIPKPYGKTYGYTF
few,TRBJ2-1,TRBD2,TRBV18,TGTGCCAGCTCACCACCGAGCGGGGCGTCCTACAATGAGCAGTTCTTC,CASSPPSGASYNEQFF
many,TRBJ1-2,.,TRBV6-8,TGTGCCAGCTTCCTATGGGGTGCGGGCTACACCTTC,CASFLWGAGYTF
many,TRBJ2-5,TRBD2,TRBV10-2,TGCGCCAGCAGTAGGACTAGCGCTGAAGAGACCCAGTACTTC,CASSRTSAEETQYF